Sequencing of this T cell receptor beta chain was carried out in a study of blood T cells in healthy people across ages. Study background: With template switching, about one barcoded beta molecule was captured per two T cells.

With a J-beta primer mix and a sample-barcoded 5' primer, a second PCR ran 7 to 11 cycles. MiXCR was run by TCRdb on the 5' RACE reads, yielding one entry per CDR3 protein. The profile covers roughly 730,000 distinct CDR3 sequences, with more than 50% appearing a single time and roughly 24% taken by the ten largest. They isolated at least 6.5 million PBMCs from each sample. The CDR3 length is 15 residues. Germline CDR1 and CDR2: SGHTA and FQGTGA. This receptor was identified in a man aged 40-49 years in good health. The sequenced sample was blood. The V and J genes are TRBV7-3 and TRBJ2-1, with 7 bases lining up with TRBD1. The DNA end is a closer match to TRBJ2-7, so the J assignment may be wrong. The DNA of the CDR3 is TGTGCCAGCAGCTTATCCGGGACAGAGTACAATGAGCAGTACTTC. Amino acids: CASSLSGTEYNEQYF.